A single sample is the source of the 5 T cell receptor beta chains below, sequenced in a study of blood T cells in healthy people across ages. The second PCR ran roughly 7 to 12 cycles with a sample-barcoded 5' primer and J-beta primers. TCRdb independently ran MiXCR on the 5' RACE reads; one entry per CDR3 protein. The sample yields about 1.4 million distinct CDR3 sequences, approximately 63% seen once. Material: blood. The receptor set was obtained from a man aged 18 to 35 in good health.

This clonotype turned up a few times. V is TRBV6-2 or TRBV6-3 and J is TRBJ2-1, with TRBD1 identical over 8 bases. The V segment lost 2 bases and the J segment 9 bases; nucleotides outside the gene matches: 12. Germline loops: CDR1 MNHEY, CDR2 SVGEGT. CDR3 length equals 16 residues. CDR3 in amino acids: CASSYTARQGRGEQFF. DNA for the CDR3: TGTGCCAGCAGTTACACGGCCCGACAGGGGCGCGGTGAGCAGTTCTTC.

CDR3 in amino acids: CASSPDSPQNEKLFF. The CDR3 DNA is TGTGCCAGCAGCCCGGACAGCCCTCAGAATGAAAAACTGTTTTTT. The V call is TRBV27, the J call TRBJ1-4; D is perhaps TRBD1 (6 bases). The germline V and J ends were trimmed by 6 bases and 5 bases, with 16 bases remaining between them. The germline CDR1 and CDR2 sequences are MNHEY and SMNVEV (reference sequence). This CDR3 comprises 15 residues. Full variable domain (outside the CDR3, taken from reference TRBV27 and TRBJ1-4): EAQVTQNPRYLITVTGKKLTVTCSQNMNHEYMSWYRQDPGLGLRQIYYSMNVEVTDKGDVPEGYKVSRKEKRNFPLILESPSPNQTSLYFCASSPDSPQNEKLFFGSGTQLSVL.

The rearrangement uses TRBV4-1 and TRBJ2-3; D is tentatively TRBD1 or TRBD2 (5 bases each). The V and J ends lost 7 bases and 1 base respectively, with 12 bases between them. Germline values: CDR1 MGHRA, CDR2 YSYEKL. The CDR3 has 14 amino acids. The DNA for the CDR3 is TGCGCCAGCACCCGGGTGGGGGGCACAGATACGCAGTATTTT. This gives the protein CASTRVGGTDTQYF.

The chain recombines TRBV30 with TRBJ1-1; possible D gene TRBD1, 6 bases. The V and J ends lost 4 bases and 11 bases respectively, with 17 bases between them. The germline V gene encodes CDR1 GTSNPN and CDR2 SVGIG (reference sequence). The CDR3 is 12 amino acids. CDR3 sequence reads: CAWTTTGPRAFF. In DNA, the CDR3 is TGTGCCTGGACAACAACAGGGCCGCGGGCTTTCTTT.

V usage is TRBV30 and J usage is TRBJ1-6; D is unclear. The CDR3 is made up of 11 amino acids. Germline V gene data show CDR1 as GTSNPN and CDR2 as SVGIG (reference sequence). V was trimmed by 0 bases and J by 16 bases, leaving 10 bases between them. CDR3 region: CAWSVPSGLHF. Written as DNA, the CDR3 is TGTGCCTGGAGTGTTCCGTCAGGTCTCCACTTT.